Listed below are T cell receptor beta chains from one sample, sequenced in a study of T-cell reconstitution after alpha-beta-depleted transplantation in children. TCRdb called the PCR reads again in MiXCR, with one record for every CDR3 protein. The sample yields 70,000 to 95,000 distinct CDR3 sequences, over 15% seen once. Material: PBMCs, mostly from graft donor cells, obtained 360 days after TCRalphabeta/CD19-depleted stem cell transplant. Every receptor here comes from a male patient aged 2-10 years who had a stem cell transplant for acute lymphoblastic leukemia, so the T cells may come from the graft donor. CDR3s include the opening cysteine and the closing phenylalanine or tryptophan. Each record gives: V gene, D gene, J gene, clone size, CDR3 DNA, CDR3 protein. The D gene is left open where the match is weak. Expanded clones get a size class; other rows say once, few or many, or leave the size out.

v_gene: TRBV12-3/TRBV12-4
d_gene: NA
j_gene: TRBJ2-1
abundance: NA
CDR3nt: TGTGCCAGCACCCTGGGACTCTACAATGAGCAGTTCTTC
CDR3aa: CASTLGLYNEQFF

v_gene: TRBV7-9
d_gene: TRBD2
j_gene: TRBJ2-2
abundance: NA
CDR3nt: TGTGCCAGCAGCCCAGGACTAGCGAGAGGATTGCACGGGGAGCTGTTTTTT
CDR3aa: CASSPGLARGLHGELFF

v_gene: TRBV10-1
d_gene: NA
j_gene: TRBJ2-3
abundance: many
CDR3nt: TGCGCCAGCAGTGGAGACCAGGTCTCAGATACGCAGTATTTT
CDR3aa: CASSGDQVSDTQYF

v_gene: TRBV6-4
d_gene: NA
j_gene: TRBJ2-3
abundance: NA
CDR3nt: TGTGCCAGCAGTGCGCAGGGATGGACAGATACGCAGTATTTT
CDR3aa: CASSAQGWTDTQYF

v_gene: TRBV5-1
d_gene: TRBD2
j_gene: TRBJ2-3
abundance: NA
CDR3nt: TGCGCCAGCAGCTTGGAGGGGACTAGCGGGAGTGAGGCCCGCCCAGATACGCAGTATTTT
CDR3aa: CASSLEGTSGSEARPDTQYF

v_gene: TRBV12-3/TRBV12-4
d_gene: TRBD2
j_gene: TRBJ2-5
abundance: many
CDR3nt: TGTGCCAGCAGTTCCTTGGCTAGCGGGAGGGAGACCCAGTACTTC
CDR3aa: CASSSLASGRETQYF

v_gene: TRBV25-1
d_gene: NA
j_gene: TRBJ2-1
abundance: NA
CDR3nt: TGTGCCAGCCGTAAGTCCGGGGGTTACAATGAGCAGTTCTTC
CDR3aa: CASRKSGGYNEQFF

v_gene: TRBV12-3/TRBV12-4
d_gene: TRBD2
j_gene: TRBJ2-1
abundance: many
CDR3nt: TGTGCCAGCAGAGGGTGGACTAGCGGAGCCAATGAGCAGTTCTTC
CDR3aa: CASRGWTSGANEQFF

v_gene: TRBV7-9
d_gene: NA
j_gene: TRBJ2-5
abundance: few
CDR3nt: TGTGCCAGCAGCTTGCTACGGTTTCAAGAGACCCAGTACTTC
CDR3aa: CASSLLRFQETQYF

v_gene: TRBV6-1
d_gene: NA
j_gene: TRBJ2-5
abundance: NA
CDR3nt: TGTGCCAGCAGCCAACCCTTCTACAGGGAAGCTACTGAGACCCAGTACTTC
CDR3aa: CASSQPFYREATETQYF

v_gene: TRBV27
d_gene: TRBD1
j_gene: TRBJ2-4
abundance: few
CDR3nt: TGTGCCAGCAGCCGAACCCTGGACAGGGGTCTAGCCAAAAACATTCAGTACTTC
CDR3aa: CASSRTLDRGLAKNIQYF

v_gene: TRBV3-1
d_gene: TRBD2
j_gene: TRBJ2-1
abundance: few
CDR3nt: TGTGCCAGCAGTCACGGGACTAGAATTTGGAATGAGCAGTTCTTC
CDR3aa: CASSHGTRIWNEQFF

v_gene: TRBV27
d_gene: NA
j_gene: TRBJ2-7
abundance: few
CDR3nt: TGTGCCAGCAGTTCCCGGGCCAACTACGAGCAGTACTTC
CDR3aa: CASSSRANYEQYF

v_gene: TRBV4-1
d_gene: NA
j_gene: TRBJ2-5
abundance: few
CDR3nt: TGCGCCAGCAGCCAACAGGGGACTTCGCAAGAGACCCAGTACTTC
CDR3aa: CASSQQGTSQETQYF

v_gene: TRBV7-9
d_gene: NA
j_gene: TRBJ2-1
abundance: few
CDR3nt: TGTGCCAGCAGCCGCTTACGGTACAATGAGCAGTTCTTC
CDR3aa: CASSRLRYNEQFF

v_gene: TRBV5-1
d_gene: NA
j_gene: TRBJ1-1
abundance: few
CDR3nt: TGCGCCAGCAGCTTCGGCACTGAAGCTTTCTTT
CDR3aa: CASSFGTEAFF

v_gene: TRBV7-2
d_gene: TRBD2
j_gene: TRBJ2-1
abundance: NA
CDR3nt: TGTGCCAGCAGCTTAGCCTCGCTAGCGGGAGGTCGGGGCTCCTACAATGAGCAGTTCTTC
CDR3aa: CASSLASLAGGRGSYNEQFF

v_gene: TRBV5-1
d_gene: TRBD1
j_gene: TRBJ2-7
abundance: NA
CDR3nt: TGCGCCAGCAGCTTGGCGGCCAGGGGGCTTAACTACGAGCAGTACTTC
CDR3aa: CASSLAARGLNYEQYF

v_gene: TRBV7-9
d_gene: TRBD1
j_gene: TRBJ2-2
abundance: NA
CDR3nt: TGTGCCAGCAGCTGGGGATTACAGGGGGCTCAGGAGCTGTTTTTT
CDR3aa: CASSWGLQGAQELFF

v_gene: TRBV7-6
d_gene: NA
j_gene: TRBJ2-5
abundance: NA
CDR3nt: TGTGCCAGCAGCCAAACGGAATGGCTAGCGAGAGAGACCCAGTACTTC
CDR3aa: CASSQTEWLARETQYF

v_gene: TRBV20-1
d_gene: TRBD2
j_gene: TRBJ2-5
abundance: NA
CDR3nt: TGCAGTGCTCCCTTGCGGGAGACTAGGGAGACCCAGTACTTC
CDR3aa: CSAPLRETRETQYF

v_gene: TRBV5-6
d_gene: NA
j_gene: TRBJ2-1
abundance: medium-sized
CDR3nt: TGTGCCAGCAACCCTTTGGGGGAGTCCTACAATGAGCAGTTCTTC
CDR3aa: CASNPLGESYNEQFF

v_gene: TRBV2
d_gene: NA
j_gene: TRBJ2-7
abundance: NA
CDR3nt: TGTGCCAGCAGTGGCACCCCGGGGGCGTACGAGCAGTACTTC
CDR3aa: CASSGTPGAYEQYF

v_gene: TRBV12-3/TRBV12-4
d_gene: NA
j_gene: TRBJ1-5
abundance: NA
CDR3nt: TGTGCCAGCAGTTTTGACATACGCAATCAGCCCCAGCATTTT
CDR3aa: CASSFDIRNQPQHF

v_gene: TRBV7-8
d_gene: TRBD2
j_gene: TRBJ2-1
abundance: few
CDR3nt: TGTGCCAGCAGCTTAGCGGGGACTAGCACTTACAATGAGCAGTTCTTC
CDR3aa: CASSLAGTSTYNEQFF

v_gene: TRBV25-1
d_gene: TRBD1
j_gene: TRBJ1-4
abundance: few
CDR3nt: TGTGCCAGCAGTGAATTCAGGGGGTCGGAAGAAAAACTGTTTTTT
CDR3aa: CASSEFRGSEEKLFF

v_gene: TRBV7-9
d_gene: NA
j_gene: TRBJ2-4
abundance: few
CDR3nt: TGTGCCAGCAGCTTAGGACAGGACAAAAACATTCAGTACTTC
CDR3aa: CASSLGQDKNIQYF

v_gene: TRBV28
d_gene: TRBD2
j_gene: TRBJ2-3
abundance: NA
CDR3nt: TGTGCCAGCAGTTTCTTAGCGGGCTACACAGATACGCAGTATTTT
CDR3aa: CASSFLAGYTDTQYF

v_gene: TRBV24-1
d_gene: NA
j_gene: TRBJ2-2
abundance: many
CDR3nt: TGTGCCACCAGTAGGAGGGCCGGACGGACTCCGAACACCGGGGAGCTGTTTTTT
CDR3aa: CATSRRAGRTPNTGELFF

v_gene: TRBV7-9
d_gene: NA
j_gene: TRBJ2-3
abundance: NA
CDR3nt: TGTGCCAGCAGCTTAGCGAACGTCCGGAGCACAGATACGCAGTATTTT
CDR3aa: CASSLANVRSTDTQYF

v_gene: TRBV4-1
d_gene: NA
j_gene: TRBJ2-5
abundance: few
CDR3nt: TGCGCCAGCAGCCAGGTCCCTGAGACCCAGTACTTC
CDR3aa: CASSQVPETQYF

v_gene: TRBV2
d_gene: TRBD1
j_gene: TRBJ2-2
abundance: NA
CDR3nt: TGTGCCAGCAGATCGGGACAGGGGAACACCGGGGAGCTGTTTTTT
CDR3aa: CASRSGQGNTGELFF